The 6 T cell receptor beta chains listed next were all sequenced from one sample in a study of T cells in women clearing cervical HPV infection. Clones were read by immunoSEQ multiplex PCR, and TCRdb kept only the in-frame ones, dropping some. This sample's table has about 30,000 clones. The sequencing sample was made of blood buffy coat. The origin of the receptors is a woman between 18 and 69 years old with a cervical HPV16 infection that either progressed to CIN3+ or cleared (not recorded which).

With regard to this clone: Coverage ceases 3 residues before the CDR3 finishes, and the germline J gene fills in the end. V is TRBV18 and J is TRBJ1-2; D gene uncertain. This CDR3 is built from 14 residues. Germline-derived CDR1 and CDR2 are KGHSH and LQKENI. CDR3 protein: CASSPSSGTDTYTF. The CDR3 bases that were read are TGTGCCAGCTCACCCTCCTCCGGCACAGATACC.

The CDR3 spells CASSSSSVDTQYF. The CDR3 bases that were read are TGTGCCAGCAGCTCGAGTTCGGTAGATACG. This chain uses TRBV5-4 with TRBJ2-3; D gene ambiguous. The CDR3 end lies 3 residues beyond the end of the read and is filled in from the germline J gene. V was clipped by 3 bases and J by 5 bases, with 10 bases between them. The CDR3 loop spans 13 amino acids. The germline V gene encodes CDR1 SGHNT and CDR2 YYREEE (reference sequence).

CDR3 DNA, as far as it was read: TGTGCCAGCAGTTTAGGGACAGCAAACACTGAA. Amino acids: CASSLGTANTE. From start to end, the CDR3 is CASSLGTANTEAFF. This chain uses TRBV2 with TRBJ1-1; TRBD1 matches 7 bases. The read is 3 residues too short to cover the CDR3 end, so that end is filled in from the germline J gene. Germline CDR1 is SNHLY and CDR2 is FYNNEI. The CDR3 length is 14 residues. V lost 5 bases and J lost 2; bases outside the gene matches: 5.

Regarding this clone: Sequencing ends 3 residues short of the CDR3 end; the germline J gene provides the rest. The chain combines TRBV2 with TRBJ2-3, with TRBD1 as a possible D gene (5 bases). Germline assignment: CDR1 SNHLY and CDR2 FYNNEI. CDR3 size: 15 residues. The CDR3 loop is CASFRPRGYQETQYF. Partial CDR3 DNA: TGTGCCAGCTTTCGGCCAAGGGGATACCAAGAGACG.

Regarding this clone: The CDR3 goes on 3 residues after the read ends, and that part is filled in from the germline J gene. J is TRBJ1-1 and V is TRBV7-9; D call uncertain. The CDR3 contains 15 residues. V gave up 5 bases and J gave up 0 bases, with 13 bases separating them. Germline CDR1 is SEHNR and CDR2 is FQNEAQ (reference sequence). This chain's CDR3 is CASSNYMGVNTEAFF. The DNA read from the CDR3 is TGTGCCAGCAGCAATTACATGGGCGTGAACACTGAA.

A note on this clone: The DNA ends 3 residues before the CDR3 does, and the rest of the CDR3 is filled in from the germline J gene. The chain couples TRBV19 to TRBJ1-2; 7 nucleotides agree with TRBD1. Germline CDR1 is LNHDA and CDR2 is SQIVND (reference sequence). The CDR3 length is 15 residues. The CDR3 DNA, read in part, is TGTGCCAGTAGTATAGTCGGGACAGATTTCTACGAC. It codes for CASSIVGTDFYD. The full CDR3 sequence reads CASSIVGTDFYDYTF.